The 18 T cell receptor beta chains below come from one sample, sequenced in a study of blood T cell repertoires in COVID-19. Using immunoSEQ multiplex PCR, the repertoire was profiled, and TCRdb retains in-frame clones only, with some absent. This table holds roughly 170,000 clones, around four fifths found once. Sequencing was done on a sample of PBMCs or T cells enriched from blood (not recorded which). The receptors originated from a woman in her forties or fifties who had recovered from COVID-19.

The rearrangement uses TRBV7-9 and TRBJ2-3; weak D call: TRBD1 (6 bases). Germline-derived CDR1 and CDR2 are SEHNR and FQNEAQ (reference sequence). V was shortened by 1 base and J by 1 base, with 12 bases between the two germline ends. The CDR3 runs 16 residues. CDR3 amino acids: CASSLVARGGTDTQYF. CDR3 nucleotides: TGTGCCAGCAGCTTAGTGGCCAGGGGCGGCACAGATACGCAGTATTTT.

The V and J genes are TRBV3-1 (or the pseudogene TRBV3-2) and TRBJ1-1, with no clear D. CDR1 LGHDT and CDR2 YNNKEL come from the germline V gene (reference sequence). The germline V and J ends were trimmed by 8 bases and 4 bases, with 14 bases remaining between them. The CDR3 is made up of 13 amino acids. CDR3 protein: CASAPWSGTEAFF. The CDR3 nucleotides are TGTGCCAGCGCACCATGGAGTGGCACTGAAGCTTTCTTT.

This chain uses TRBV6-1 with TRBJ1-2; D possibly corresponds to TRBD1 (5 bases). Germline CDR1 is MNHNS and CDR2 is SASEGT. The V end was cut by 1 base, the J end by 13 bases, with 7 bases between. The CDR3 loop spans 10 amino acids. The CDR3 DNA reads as TGTGCCAGCAGTGAAGTAGGGGCCACCTTC. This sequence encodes CASSEVGATF.

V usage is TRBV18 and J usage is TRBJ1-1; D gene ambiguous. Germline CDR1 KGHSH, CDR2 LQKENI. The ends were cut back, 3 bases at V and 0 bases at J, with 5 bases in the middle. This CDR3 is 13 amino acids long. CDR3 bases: TGTGCCAGCTCACCGGCGGTGAACACTGAAGCTTTCTTT. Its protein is CASSPAVNTEAFF.

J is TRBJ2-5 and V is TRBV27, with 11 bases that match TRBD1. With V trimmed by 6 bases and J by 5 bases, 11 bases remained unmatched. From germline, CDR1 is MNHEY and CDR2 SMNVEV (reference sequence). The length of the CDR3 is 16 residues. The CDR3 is CASRGGTGGYGETQYF. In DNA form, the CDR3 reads TGTGCCAGCAGAGGGGGGACAGGGGGGTATGGGGAGACCCAGTACTTC.

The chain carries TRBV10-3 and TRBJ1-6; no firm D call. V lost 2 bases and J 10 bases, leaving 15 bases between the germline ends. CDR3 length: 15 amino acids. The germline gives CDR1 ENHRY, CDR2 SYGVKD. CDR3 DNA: TGTGCCATCAGTGAGGCCCCAAGGGCGGGGTCACCCCTCCACTTT. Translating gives CAISEAPRAGSPLHF.

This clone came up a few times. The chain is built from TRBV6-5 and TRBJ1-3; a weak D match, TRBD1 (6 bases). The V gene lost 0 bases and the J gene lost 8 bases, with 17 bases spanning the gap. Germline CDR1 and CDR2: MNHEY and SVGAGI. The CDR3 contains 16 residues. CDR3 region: CASSYSGGPTGDTIYF. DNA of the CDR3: TGTGCCAGCAGTTACTCGGGGGGGCCCACGGGGGACACCATATATTTT.

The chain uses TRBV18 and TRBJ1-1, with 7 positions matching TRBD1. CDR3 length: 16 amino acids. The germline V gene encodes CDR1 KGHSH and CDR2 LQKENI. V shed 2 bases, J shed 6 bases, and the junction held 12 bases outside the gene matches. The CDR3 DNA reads TGTGCCAGCTCACCATCGACAGGGCTAAGGCACGCTGAAGCTTTCTTT. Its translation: CASSPSTGLRHAEAFF.

The CDR3 DNA sequence: TGTGCCAGCAGAGCCTGGGAGGGGGCCTACGAGCAGTACGTC. This codes for CASRAWEGAYEQYV. The chain combines TRBV28 with TRBJ2-7; TRBD2 might be the D (7 bases). Per germline, CDR1 MDHEN and CDR2 SYDVKM. There are 14 residues in the CDR3. V lost 6 bases and J 2 bases, leaving 14 bases between the germline ends.

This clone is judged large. The CDR3 coding sequence is TGTGCCACCAGCAGAGAGCTGGGCGGGCACGAGCAGTACGTC. Amino acids: CATSRELGGHEQYV. This rearrangement joins TRBV15 to TRBJ2-7; D may be TRBD2 (5 bases). The V gene lost 0 bases and the J gene lost 5 bases, with 11 bases spanning the gap. The CDR3 has 14 residues. The germline V gene encodes CDR1 LNHNV and CDR2 YYDKDF (reference sequence).

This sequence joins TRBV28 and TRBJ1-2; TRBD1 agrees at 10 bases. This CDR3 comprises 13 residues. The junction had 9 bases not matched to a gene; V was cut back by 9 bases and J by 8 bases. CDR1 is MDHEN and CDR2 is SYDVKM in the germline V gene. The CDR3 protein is CASKTGGAGGYTF. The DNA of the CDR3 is TGTGCCAGTAAGACAGGGGGCGCTGGCGGCTACACCTTC.

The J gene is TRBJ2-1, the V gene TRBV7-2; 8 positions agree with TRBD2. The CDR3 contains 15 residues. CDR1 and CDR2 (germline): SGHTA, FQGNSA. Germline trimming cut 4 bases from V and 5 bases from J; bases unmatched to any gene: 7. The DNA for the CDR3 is TGTGCCAGCAGCTCCCCGGGCGGGAGGAACAATGAGCAGTTCTTC. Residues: CASSSPGGRNNEQFF.

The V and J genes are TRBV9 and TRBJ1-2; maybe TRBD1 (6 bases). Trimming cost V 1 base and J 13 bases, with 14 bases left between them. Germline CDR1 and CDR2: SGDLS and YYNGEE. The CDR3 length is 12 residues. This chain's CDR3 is CASSVSPGVATF. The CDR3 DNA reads TGTGCCAGCAGCGTATCTCCAGGGGTGGCCACCTTC.

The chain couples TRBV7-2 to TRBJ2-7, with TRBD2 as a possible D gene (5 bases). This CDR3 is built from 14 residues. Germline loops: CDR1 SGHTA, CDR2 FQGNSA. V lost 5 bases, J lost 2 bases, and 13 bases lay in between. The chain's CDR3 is CASSQDYNTYEQYV. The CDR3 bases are TGTGCCAGCAGCCAAGACTATAATACCTACGAGCAGTACGTC.

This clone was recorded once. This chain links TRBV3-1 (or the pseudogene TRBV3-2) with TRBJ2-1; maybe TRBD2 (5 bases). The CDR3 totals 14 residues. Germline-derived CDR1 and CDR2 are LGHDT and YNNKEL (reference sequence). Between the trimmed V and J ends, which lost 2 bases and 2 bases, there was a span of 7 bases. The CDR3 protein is CASSQKTTYNEQFF. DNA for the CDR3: TGTGCCAGCAGCCAAAAGACTACCTACAATGAGCAGTTCTTC.

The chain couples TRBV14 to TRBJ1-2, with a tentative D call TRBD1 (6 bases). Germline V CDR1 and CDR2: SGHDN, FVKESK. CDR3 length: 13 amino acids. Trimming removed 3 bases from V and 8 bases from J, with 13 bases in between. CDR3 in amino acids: CASSQDRVYGYTF. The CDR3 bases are TGTGCCAGCAGCCAGGACAGAGTTTACGGCTACACCTTC.

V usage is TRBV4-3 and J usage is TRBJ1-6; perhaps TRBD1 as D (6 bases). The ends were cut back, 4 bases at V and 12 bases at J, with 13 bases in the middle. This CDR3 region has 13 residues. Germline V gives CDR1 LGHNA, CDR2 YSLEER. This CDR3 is CASSLGLGGPLHF. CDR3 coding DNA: TGCGCCAGCAGCCTGGGTCTAGGGGGACCCCTCCACTTT.

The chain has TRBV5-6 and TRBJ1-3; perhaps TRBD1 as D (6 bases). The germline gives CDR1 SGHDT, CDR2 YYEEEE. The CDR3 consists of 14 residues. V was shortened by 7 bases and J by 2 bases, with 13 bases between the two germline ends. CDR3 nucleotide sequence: TGTGCCAGCGTAGCCAGGGGTACTGGAAACACCATATATTTT. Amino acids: CASVARGTGNTIYF.